The clone carrying this T cell receptor (beta chain) has a count of ten or more. The antigen is not known. The data derive from a study of CD8 T cells in ankylosing spondylitis. Findings and limits, study-wide: Blood from ankylosing spondylitis patients appeared to carry a characteristic roughly eight-variant TCR beta motif. Reports say disease-linked clones showed up significantly more in matched ankylosing spondylitis synovial fluid. Disease-linked clones bore a CD8+ phenotype and were relatively rare in peripheral blood.

J gave up 4 bases and V 4 bases, and 7 bases lay outside the gene matches. Germline CDR1 and CDR2: SGHRS and YFSETQ. This CDR3 contains 14 residues. Quantitative 5'-RACE with molecular barcodes generated TCR beta libraries. TCRdb redid the calling of the 5' RACE reads with MiXCR, one entry per CDR3 protein. The sample holds about 130,000 distinct CDR3 sequences, about a tenth seen once. V gene TRBV5-1 combines with J gene TRBJ1-1; TRBD1 matches at 7 bases. This clonotype was sampled from a male donor with ankylosing spondylitis or in good health (not recorded which). The sequenced sample was blood, either unsorted or a sorted T cell fraction (not recorded which). The CDR3 loop is CASSAQGGRTEAFF. The CDR3 DNA reads TGCGCCAGCAGCGCGCAGGGGGGTCGCACTGAAGCTTTCTTT.